Presented here are 7 T cell receptor beta chains from one specimen sequenced in a study of blood T cell repertoires in COVID-19. Using immunoSEQ multiplex PCR, the repertoire was profiled, and TCRdb retains in-frame clones only, with some absent. Found here are about 160,000 clones, around 82% of them singletons; the top ten hold 7%. Input material: peripheral blood. These receptors were collected from a middle-aged woman with COVID-19, enrolled during active disease.

The chain links TRBV28 to TRBJ1-2; 7 nucleotides match TRBD1. The length of the CDR3 is 11 residues. Losses at the gene ends were 6 bases for V and 8 bases for J; bases not matched to a gene: 3. CDR1 and CDR2 (germline): MDHEN, SYDVKM. CDR3 in DNA: TGTGCCAGCAGCCCAGGGGGGGGCTACACCTTC. It is translated as CASSPGGGYTF.

This clone was counted once. The chain is built from TRBV7-6 and TRBJ1-1; D not certain. Germline assignment: CDR1 SGHVS and CDR2 FNYEAQ. This CDR3 spans 14 amino acids. With 5 bases removed from V and 3 bases from J, the gap between germline ends came to 13 bases. This CDR3 reads CASSPRAGDTEAFF. The CDR3 bases are TGTGCCAGCAGCCCCCGTGCGGGAGACACTGAAGCTTTCTTT.

This clone was recorded once. The CDR3 nucleotides are TGTGCCAGAAGGCGCGGGGGGCCCTCCTACAATGAGCAGTTCTTC. Amino acids: CARRRGGPSYNEQFF. V usage is TRBV5-3 and J usage is TRBJ2-1, with 8 bases fitting TRBD2. TRBV5-3 is assigned to the ORF class and has an uncertain function. The trim removed 5 bases at V and 0 bases at J, leaving 4 bases unmatched. This CDR3 has 15 residues.

CDR3 residues: CASSSQGGGDTIYF. CDR3 nucleotides: TGTGCCAGCTCCTCCCAAGGCGGGGGCGACACCATATATTTT. V gene TRBV7-2 combines with J gene TRBJ1-3; D is perhaps TRBD1 (6 bases). V was cut by 8 bases and J by 8 bases, with 19 bases left in between. This CDR3 is 14 amino acids long. In germline, CDR1 is SGHTA, CDR2 FQGNSA.

This clone showed up just once. The J gene is TRBJ2-2, the V gene TRBV7-9; D remains ambiguous. V lost 3 bases, J lost 0 bases, and 8 bases lay in between. Per germline, CDR1 SEHNR and CDR2 FQNEAQ (reference sequence). The CDR3 is 15 residues long. Here the CDR3 reads CASSFDSPNTGELFF. The CDR3 region has the DNA TGTGCCAGCAGCTTTGACTCGCCGAACACCGGGGAGCTGTTTTTT.

V is TRBV12-3 or TRBV12-4 and J is TRBJ1-2; 8 nucleotides line up with TRBD1. This CDR3 comprises 13 residues. V dropped 3 bases and J dropped 6; count of bases not matched to a gene: 3. CDR3 nucleotide sequence: TGTGCCAGCAGTTTGGACAGGGCGGATGGCTACACCTTC. This codes for CASSLDRADGYTF.

This clone was detected only once. This chain connects TRBV11-1 to TRBJ2-5; TRBD2 aligns across 7 bases. The ends lost 7 bases at V and 3 bases at J; junction bases unmatched: 11. This CDR3 region has 15 residues. CDR1 and CDR2 (germline): SGHAT, FQDESV (reference sequence). The chain's CDR3 is CASNKAGRKEETQYF. CDR3 in DNA: TGTGCCAGCAACAAAGCGGGGAGGAAAGAAGAGACCCAGTACTTC.